The clone carrying this T cell receptor (beta chain) was observed a few times. Its specificity is unknown. The entry originates in a study of identical twins. Findings and limits, study-wide: Compared with unrelated sharing, twin-shared out-of-frame alpha sequences had more low-probability sequences. Sequences that were beta out-of-frame showed weaker excess twin sharing. Researchers caution that invariant MAIT and iNKT cells could partly confound zero-insertion analyses.

Trimming shortened V by 8 bases and J by 4 bases, and 11 bases separated the two germline ends. CDR3 length: 12 amino acids. Germline loops: CDR1 SEHNR, CDR2 FQNEAQ (reference sequence). Healthy Caucasians, and only they, were the donors. TCRdb used MiXCR to reprocess the 5' RACE reads, holding one entry per CDR3 protein. The data hold about 210,000 distinct CDR3 sequences, with 9.4% observed a single time. The specimen was memory (CD45RO+) T cells sorted from blood. V and J are TRBV7-9 and TRBJ1-1; the D gene is possibly TRBD1 (5 bases). The origin of this receptor is a woman aged 18-30 years in good health. The CDR3 sequence: CASRVGGTEAFF. For the CDR3, the DNA is TGTGCCAGCCGGGTGGGGGGCACTGAAGCTTTCTTT.